These T cell receptor beta chains were read from a single sample in a study of technical replicates of blood from a few donors. Assay: immunoSEQ multiplex PCR; the TCRdb copy retains only in-frame clones and omits some. The data show 80,000 to 85,000 clones, approximately 89% seen once. The sample comprised T cells isolated from PBMCs. The source of these receptors is a human donor in good health. Both conserved end residues are part of each CDR3. The D gene is left open where the match is weak. Where a row states a size, it is once, few, many or the class of an expanded clone; other rows omit it.

v_gene	j_gene	len	d_gene	abundance	CDR3nt	CDR3aa
TRBV27	TRBJ2-7	15	TRBD2	few	TGTGCCAGCAGTTTGCGGGAGGGTTATCCCTACGAGCAGTACTTC	CASSLREGYPYEQYF
TRBV27	TRBJ2-2	14	.	.	TGTGCCAGCAGTTTAGGTTCTTCTGGCCGGGAGCTGTTTTTT	CASSLGSSGRELFF
TRBV19	TRBJ2-5	15	TRBD2	.	TGTGCCAGTAGTCTTATTACTAGCGGCCAAGAGACCCAGTACTTC	CASSLITSGQETQYF
TRBV4-3	TRBJ2-1	16	TRBD2	.	TGCGCCAGCAGCCAAGCAGGCTGGAGCGGGAACAATGAGCAGTTCTTC	CASSQAGWSGNNEQFF
TRBV18	TRBJ1-2	15	.	.	TGTGCCAGCTCACCACCAGGCAGGGTGAACTATGGCTACACCTTC	CASSPPGRVNYGYTF
TRBV14	TRBJ2-1	11	TRBD2	.	TGTGCCAGCAGCCCGGGGGGAGAGCAGTTCTTC	CASSPGGEQFF
TRBV5-8	TRBJ2-6	18	.	.	TGTGCCAGCAGCTTGGACGGCAGGGCAGTTTCTGGGGCCAACGTCCTGACTTTC	CASSLDGRAVSGANVLTF
TRBV7-3	TRBJ2-1	17	.	.	TGTGCCAGCAGCTCGGAACAGGGAAGGGCTGGCTACAATGAGCAGTTCTTC	CASSSEQGRAGYNEQFF
TRBV5-6	TRBJ1-5	13	TRBD1	.	TGTGCCAGCAGCGTTGACAGGGATCAGCCCCAGCATTTT	CASSVDRDQPQHF
TRBV4-2	TRBJ2-1	17	TRBD2	.	TGTGCCAGCAGCCAAGATTGGCTAGCGGGAGAAGGCACTGAGCAGTTCTTC	CASSQDWLAGEGTEQFF